The 29 T cell receptor beta chains listed next were all sequenced from one sample in a study of response to subunit inactivated influenza vaccine. TCRdb used MiXCR to reprocess the RT-PCR reads, holding one entry per CDR3 protein. Found here are hundreds of thousands of distinct CDR3 sequences, over 10% of them singletons; the top ten hold around 13%. The sample was PBMCs from blood, taken roughly 46 days after vaccination. The receptors were sampled from a man aged 45 to 65 who received an inactivated influenza vaccine.

The gene calls are TRBV6-2 or TRBV6-3 and TRBJ2-2; 7 bases agree with TRBD1. Germline CDR1 is MNHEY and CDR2 is SVGEGT. The CDR3 runs to 14 residues. V trimming: 6 bases; J trimming: 3 bases; junction bases outside the gene matches: 4. This CDR3 reads CASRTDRDTGELFF. The CDR3 nucleotides read TGTGCCAGCAGAACCGACAGGGACACCGGGGAGCTGTTTTTT.

The chain links TRBV6-5 to TRBJ2-7; D possibly matches TRBD1 or TRBD2 (6 bases each). Germline assignment: CDR1 MNHEY and CDR2 SVGAGI. Deletions cut 2 bases from V and 2 bases from J, with 13 bases between. There are 15 residues in the CDR3. CDR3 protein: CASSYTGAGTYEQYF. The CDR3 DNA reads as TGTGCCAGCAGTTACACGGGGGCTGGGACCTACGAGCAGTACTTC.

This clonotype showed up many times. The chain combines TRBV20-1 with TRBJ2-3; weak D call: TRBD2 (5 bases). V was cut by 8 bases and J by 2 bases, with 14 bases left in between. CDR1 is DFQATT, CDR2 SNEGSKA, per germline (reference sequence). There are 13 residues in the CDR3. Here the CDR3 reads CSPGRADTDTQYF. The CDR3 bases are TGCAGTCCAGGACGAGCGGACACAGATACGCAGTATTTT.

Many counts were recorded for this clonotype. The rearrangement joins TRBV12-3 or TRBV12-4 to TRBJ2-7, with D perhaps matching TRBD2 (6 bases). This CDR3 is built from 14 residues. V was clipped by 5 bases and J by 3 bases, with 14 bases between them. In DNA, the CDR3 is TGTGCCAGCAGTCCCGGGACTCCCCGCTACGAGCAGTACTTC. Its protein is CASSPGTPRYEQYF.

The chain couples TRBV18 to TRBJ1-2, with 7 bases matching TRBD1. J was trimmed by 7 bases and V by 0 bases; bases with no gene match: 8. Germline V gives CDR1 KGHSH, CDR2 LQKENI. The CDR3 covers 15 residues. CDR3 region: CASSPPGTVQSGYTF. CDR3 sequence (DNA): TGTGCCAGCTCACCACCCGGGACAGTTCAAAGTGGCTACACCTTC.

A few counts support this clonotype. V is TRBV6-4 and J is TRBJ2-4; D possibly corresponds to TRBD1 (6 bases). V was cut by 6 bases and J by 6 bases, with 15 bases left in between. CDR3 length equals 14 residues. Per germline, CDR1 MRHNA and CDR2 SNTAGT. CDR3 loop: CASSLDSRVNIQYF. The CDR3 region has the DNA TGTGCCAGCAGCCTGGACAGTCGCGTAAACATTCAGTACTTC.

This sequence joins TRBV7-2 and TRBJ2-7; D ambiguous. Germline CDR1 and CDR2: SGHTA and FQGNSA. The CDR3 consists of 12 residues. Trimming took off 2 bases at V and 7 bases at J, with 9 bases between the two ends. The chain's CDR3 is CASSLYFQEQYF. The CDR3 coding sequence is TGTGCCAGCAGCTTATATTTCCAAGAGCAGTACTTC. The full variable domain, its missing parts supplied by reference TRBV7-2 and TRBJ2-7, is GAGVSQSPSNKVTEKGKDVELRCDPISGHTALYWYRQSLGQGLEFLIYFQGNSAPDKSGLPSDRFSAERTGGSVSTLTIQRTQQEDSAVYLCASSLYFQEQYFGPGTRLTVT.

This clonotype was seen ten or more times. This sequence joins TRBV7-9 and TRBJ2-1, with D perhaps given as TRBD1 or TRBD2 (5 bases each). Germline lookup yields CDR1 SEHNR and CDR2 FQNEAQ (reference sequence). The CDR3 runs to 16 residues. The V end was cut by 6 bases, the J end by 1 base, with 16 bases between. The CDR3, as DNA: TGTGCCAGCAGACCAGGGACCGCGCTATCCTACAATGAGCAGTTCTTC. Amino acids: CASRPGTALSYNEQFF.

There are a few counts of this clonotype. The rearrangement joins TRBV7-2 to TRBJ1-6; D remains unclear. The length of the CDR3 is 16 residues. Per the germline V gene, CDR1 is SGHTA and CDR2 is FQGNSA. V was clipped by 5 bases and J by 0 bases, with 11 bases between them. CDR3: CASSLGPYSYNSPLHF. The CDR3 bases are TGTGCCAGCAGCCTAGGACCCTACTCCTATAATTCACCCCTCCACTTT.

J is TRBJ1-2 and V is TRBV7-9; D not resolved. The CDR3 has 14 residues. Germline values: CDR1 SEHNR, CDR2 FQNEAQ (reference sequence). V shed 3 bases and J shed 3 bases, with 11 bases lying between them. The CDR3 sequence is CASSFSNKYYGYTF. DNA for the CDR3: TGTGCCAGCAGCTTCTCGAACAAGTACTATGGCTACACCTTC.

This clonotype was counted many times. The genes are TRBV5-1 and TRBJ2-7; D possibly corresponds to TRBD2 (5 bases). Germline-derived CDR1 and CDR2 are SGHRS and YFSETQ. Trimming removed 0 bases at V and 7 bases at J, with 14 bases between. This CDR3 has 14 amino acids. The CDR3 sequence is CASSLAGIIGEQYF. The CDR3 coding sequence is TGCGCCAGCAGCTTGGCCGGGATCATCGGGGAGCAGTACTTC.

This clonotype was counted ten times or more. The chain employs TRBV12-3 or TRBV12-4 and TRBJ2-1, with 9 bases identical to TRBD2. The CDR3 is 15 amino acids. V shed 3 bases and J 8 bases; nucleotides not matched to a gene: 8. The CDR3, as DNA: TGTGCCAGCAGTTTGTTAGCGGGAGCTGCCGATGAGCAGTTCTTC. Protein product: CASSLLAGAADEQFF.

This clonotype was detected many times. The gene calls are TRBV11-2 and TRBJ2-7; D is unresolved. Trimming stripped 5 bases from V and 6 bases from J, with 8 bases between. This CDR3 has 11 residues. Germline V gene lookup returns CDR1 SGHAT and CDR2 FQNNGV. The CDR3 nucleotides read TGTGCCAGCAGCCTTGTTTCCGAGCAGTACTTC. It codes for CASSLVSEQYF.

The chain carries TRBV20-1 and TRBJ2-5, with D possibly called TRBD1 or TRBD2 (5 bases each). The CDR3 loop spans 15 amino acids. Germline CDR1 is DFQATT and CDR2 is SNEGSKA (reference sequence). Trimming took 6 bases from V and 4 from J, leaving 21 bases between them. DNA of the CDR3: TGCAGTGCCCCGTCCCGTGGCAGTGGGGGAGAGACCCAGTACTTC. Amino acids: CSAPSRGSGGETQYF.

This clonotype was counted between two and nine times. This chain connects TRBV6-5 to TRBJ1-1, with D possibly TRBD1 on 6 matching bases. This CDR3 spans 14 amino acids. Germline values: CDR1 MNHEY, CDR2 SVGAGI. Trimming shortened V by 4 bases and J by 6 bases, and 15 bases separated the two germline ends. The CDR3 loop is CASSSTRGASEAFF. CDR3 sequence (DNA): TGTGCCAGCAGTTCAACCAGGGGAGCCTCTGAAGCTTTCTTT.

The chain recombines TRBV5-1 with TRBJ2-1, with a tentative D call TRBD1 (6 bases). The length of the CDR3 is 14 residues. V was trimmed by 6 bases and J by 5 bases, leaving 15 bases between them. Germline CDR1 reads SGHRS; CDR2 reads YFSETQ. For the CDR3, the DNA is TGCGCCAGCATGGATATGGCAGGGGACAATGAGCAGTTCTTC. Amino acids: CASMDMAGDNEQFF.

The CDR3 protein is CSASLGSWETQYF. The CDR3 DNA reads TGCAGTGCTAGTTTAGGTTCGTGGGAGACCCAGTACTTC. The genes are TRBV20-1 and TRBJ2-5; D ambiguous. Per germline, CDR1 DFQATT and CDR2 SNEGSKA (reference sequence). The length of the CDR3 is 13 residues. Trimming cost V 3 bases and J 5 bases, with 13 bases left between them.

This clonotype was counted between two and nine times. The CDR3 DNA reads TGTGCCACCAGCAGAGATCTTGCGGAGCAAGAAGCTTTCTTT. Protein product: CATSRDLAEQEAFF. The chain carries TRBV15 and TRBJ1-1; D is undetermined. CDR3 size: 14 residues. V was clipped by 0 bases and J by 8 bases, with 13 bases between them. In germline, CDR1 is LNHNV, CDR2 YYDKDF (reference sequence).

This clonotype was counted at least ten times. The CDR3 is CATSRDLLRTGELFF. In DNA, the CDR3 is TGTGCCACCAGCAGAGATCTATTGCGCACCGGGGAGCTGTTTTTT. The genes are TRBV15 and TRBJ2-2; no clear D. This CDR3 contains 15 residues. The V end was cut by 0 bases, the J end by 4 bases, with 9 bases between. In germline, CDR1 is LNHNV, CDR2 YYDKDF (reference sequence).

This clonotype has only a few counts. The V call is TRBV11-2, the J call TRBJ2-2; TRBD1 is a possible D gene (5 bases). This CDR3 spans 14 amino acids. Germline V lookup: CDR1 SGHAT, CDR2 FQNNGV. V lost 4 bases and J lost 3, with 9 bases in between. CDR3: CASSSTDYTGELFF. CDR3 nucleotides: TGTGCCAGCAGCTCGACAGACTACACCGGGGAGCTGTTTTTT.

The genes are TRBV20-1 and TRBJ1-5; 8 bases fit TRBD1. This CDR3 has 14 amino acids. The germline V gene has CDR1 DFQATT and CDR2 SNEGSKA (reference sequence). The J segment lost 2 bases and the V segment lost 6 bases, leaving 6 bases of the junction unmatched. CDR3 sequence reads: CSASQGQGNQPQHF. The CDR3 coding sequence is TGCAGTGCCTCCCAGGGACAGGGCAATCAGCCCCAGCATTTT.

This clonotype has at least ten counts. V and J are TRBV20-1 and TRBJ1-1; unclear D gene. CDR3 length: 14 amino acids. CDR1 and CDR2 from the germline V gene are DFQATT and SNEGSKA (reference sequence). Trimming took off 0 bases at V and 1 base at J, with 9 bases between the two ends. As DNA, the CDR3 is TGCAGTGCTAGAGAACTGGCCCCGAACACTGAAGCTTTCTTT. Protein: CSARELAPNTEAFF.

This clonotype was picked up many times. Relative to the germline gene, one junction end is altered; a read error may explain this. This sequence joins TRBV5-1 and TRBJ1-1; TRBD1 aligns across 8 bases. Germline V CDR1 and CDR2: SGHRS, YFSETQ. This CDR3 contains 13 residues. The CDR3 DNA sequence: TGTGCCAGCAGTCAGGGGGCTCGGACTGAAGCTTTCTTT. It translates to CASSQGARTEAFF.

This clonotype was found a few times. The rearrangement uses TRBV28 and TRBJ2-7; TRBD1 aligns across 11 bases. Germline V gene data show CDR1 as MDHEN and CDR2 as SYDVKM. Unmatched junction bases numbered 6, after V lost 7 bases and J lost 4 bases. The CDR3 spans 14 residues. The CDR3 DNA sequence: TGTGCCAGCAAAAGGACAGGGGGCTGGTACGAGCAGTACTTC. Translation gives CASKRTGGWYEQYF.

This clonotype was counted between two and nine times. The rearrangement links TRBV12-2 to TRBJ1-5; TRBD1, the table's D call, lacks a check against the DNA. TRBV12-2 is a listed pseudogene. There are 20 residues in the CDR3. CDR3 amino acids: CASRLKWGQGGPLRYQPQHF. The CDR3, as DNA: TGTGCAAGTCGCTTGAAGTGGGGACAGGGGGGCCCACTTCGATATCAGCCCCAGCATTTT.

This clonotype was seen only a few times. The chain recombines TRBV7-9 with TRBJ2-7; D remains ambiguous. V was shortened by 4 bases and J by 3 bases, with 13 bases between the two germline ends. From germline, CDR1 is SEHNR and CDR2 FQNEAQ (reference sequence). The CDR3 is 14 residues long. CDR3 nucleotides: TGTGCCAGCAGCTCCGGACGGGCCTACTACGAGCAGTACTTC. As protein: CASSSGRAYYEQYF. The full variable domain, rest sourced from reference TRBV7-9 and TRBJ2-7, is DTGVSQNPRHKITKRGQNVTFRCDPISEHNRLYWYRQTLGQGPEFLTYFQNEAQLEKSRLLSDRFSAERPKGSFSTLEIQRTEQGDSAMYLCASSSGRAYYEQYFGPGTRLTVT.

The chain uses TRBV20-1 and TRBJ2-7; TRBD2 matches 7 bases. The germline V gene has CDR1 DFQATT and CDR2 SNEGSKA (reference sequence). The trim removed 5 bases at V and 3 bases at J, leaving 7 bases unmatched. The CDR3 sequence is 13 residues long. The CDR3 loop reads CSAVAGRGYEQYF. CDR3 nucleotides: TGCAGTGCTGTAGCGGGTAGGGGCTACGAGCAGTACTTC.

The chain couples TRBV3-1 to TRBJ2-5, with unresolved D. Trimming cost V 4 bases and J 0 bases, with 9 bases left between them. Per the germline V gene, CDR1 is LGHDT and CDR2 is YNNKEL (reference sequence). CDR3 length: 14 residues. In DNA, the CDR3 is TGTGCCAGCAGCCTTTATGGGAACCAAGAGACCCAGTACTTC. Its translation: CASSLYGNQETQYF.

The V call is TRBV4-1, the J call TRBJ2-2; TRBD1 matches at 9 bases. V was clipped by 3 bases and J by 4 bases; unmatched bases: 6. CDR1 is MGHRA and CDR2 is YSYEKL in the germline V gene. The CDR3 totals 16 residues. The CDR3 DNA is TGCGCCAGCAGCCATAACAGGGGGCGAGGCACCGGGGAGCTGTTTTTT. Translated, it gives CASSHNRGRGTGELFF.